The clone carrying this T cell receptor beta chain was observed a few times. The data are from a study of early T cells in non-severe SARS-CoV-2 infection. V was cut by 0 bases and J by 8 bases, with 17 bases left in between. This CDR3 comprises 15 residues. In germline, CDR1 is SGHDT, CDR2 YYEEEE. TCRdb re-called the 5' RACE reads with MiXCR, one entry per CDR3 protein. The sample has 30,000 or so distinct CDR3 sequences; 5% to 7% are singletons. Sequencing was performed on whole blood. The TCR sequence derives from an adult who was a healthcare worker with PCR-confirmed SARS-CoV-2 infection or an uninfected control (not recorded which). V usage is TRBV5-6 and J usage is TRBJ1-2; D is uncertain. The CDR3 DNA is TGTGCCAGCAGCTTGGAAGCCTTTCCCCAGGACGGCTACACCTTC. Residues: CASSLEAFPQDGYTF.